Detailed here is one T cell receptor beta chain. As yet, its antigen is unknown. Other DNA sequences in this specimen translate into the identical CDR3. This sample is drawn from a study of shared clonotypes between healthy human individuals. Study summary: Two women and three men aged 18 to 49 made up the donors. Study findings and constraints: The authors sampled blood alone, and tissue repertoires likely differ.

There were no recent acute infections or vaccinations among the donors, who were healthy HIV-negative adults. The CD4+ fraction was divided into a CD45RA+ naive subset and a CD45RA-negative memory subset. The data were produced by immunoSEQ multiplex PCR, yet TCRdb's version contains in-frame clones alone and is incomplete. The profile shows 2.5 million or so clones, approximately 90% of them singletons. From germline, CDR1 is KGHSH and CDR2 LQKENI. The ends were cut back, 1 base at V and 8 bases at J, with 9 bases in the middle. The CDR3 is 13 residues long. The chain joins TRBV18 to TRBJ2-1, with D maybe TRBD2 (5 bases). Sequencing used naive CD4+ T cells sorted from blood. As for subset: CD45RA+ positively selected. This sequence was found in a man younger than 30 in good health. The CDR3 DNA reads TGTGCCAGCTCACCACGAGAGGGCGATGAGCAGTTCTTC. It is translated as CASSPREGDEQFF.